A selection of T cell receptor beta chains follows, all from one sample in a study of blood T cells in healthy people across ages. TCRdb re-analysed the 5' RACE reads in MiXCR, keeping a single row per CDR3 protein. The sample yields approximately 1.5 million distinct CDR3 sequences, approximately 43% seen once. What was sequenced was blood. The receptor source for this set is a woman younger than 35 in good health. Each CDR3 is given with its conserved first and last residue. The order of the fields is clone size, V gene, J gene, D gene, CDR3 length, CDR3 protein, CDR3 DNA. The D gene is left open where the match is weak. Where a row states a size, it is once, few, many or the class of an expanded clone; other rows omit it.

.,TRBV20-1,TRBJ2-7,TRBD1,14,CSAAPGGSSYEQYF,TGCAGTGCAGCCCCAGGGGGATCCTCCTACGAGCAGTACTTC
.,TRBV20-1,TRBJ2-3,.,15,CSAGRLGPGTDTQYF,TGCAGTGCGGGCCGACTTGGGCCTGGCACAGATACGCAGTATTTT
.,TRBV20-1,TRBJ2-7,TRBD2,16,CSARDRTSGRNYEQYF,TGCAGTGCTAGAGACCGGACTAGCGGGAGGAACTACGAGCAGTACTTC
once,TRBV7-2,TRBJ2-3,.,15,CASSLWGRTTDTQYF,TGTGCCAGCAGCTTATGGGGGAGGACCACAGATACGCAGTATTTT
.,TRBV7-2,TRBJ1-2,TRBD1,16,CASSLGERTGNYGYTF,TGTGCCAGCAGCTTAGGCGAAAGGACAGGGAACTATGGCTACACCTTC
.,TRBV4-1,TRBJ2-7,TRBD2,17,CASSQRTSGLSYNEQYF,TGCGCCAGCAGCCAAAGGACTAGCGGCCTCTCCTACAATGAGCAGTACTTC
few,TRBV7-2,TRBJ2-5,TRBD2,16,CASTEGLAGLQETQYF,TGTGCCAGCACCGAGGGGCTAGCGGGCCTTCAAGAGACCCAGTACTTC
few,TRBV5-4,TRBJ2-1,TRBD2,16,CASSLEAAGVYNEQFF,TGTGCCAGCAGCTTGGAGGCAGCGGGAGTCTACAATGAGCAGTTCTTC
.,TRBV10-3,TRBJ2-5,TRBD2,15,CAISERTSGVNEQYF,TGTGCCATCAGTGAGAGGACTAGCGGGGTCAATGAGCAGTACTTC
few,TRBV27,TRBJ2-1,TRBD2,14,CASTSGLADNEQFF,TGTGCCAGCACTTCGGGACTAGCGGACAATGAGCAGTTCTTC
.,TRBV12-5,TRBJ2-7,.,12,CANGLTSDEQYF,TGTGCTAATGGTTTGACCTCGGACGAGCAGTACTTC
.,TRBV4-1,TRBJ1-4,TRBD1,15,CASSQGDRDNEKLFF,TGCGCCAGCAGCCAAGGGGACAGGGATAATGAAAAACTGTTTTTT
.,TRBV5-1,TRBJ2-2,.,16,CASSLLGGASTGELFF,TGCGCCAGCAGCCTCCTTGGGGGGGCGAGCACCGGGGAGCTGTTTTTT
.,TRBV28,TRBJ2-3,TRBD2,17,CASSSFWTSGRRDTQYF,TGTGCCAGCAGTTCTTTTTGGACTAGCGGGAGGAGGGATACGCAGTATTTT
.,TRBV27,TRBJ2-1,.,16,CASSDSTGPAYNEQFF,TGTGCCAGCAGTGACTCCACGGGGCCTGCCTACAATGAGCAGTTCTTC
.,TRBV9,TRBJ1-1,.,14,CASSVAWGDAEAFF,TGTGCCAGCAGCGTAGCCTGGGGGGACGCTGAAGCTTTCTTT
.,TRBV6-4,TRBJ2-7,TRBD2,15,CASSVIAGAIYEQYF,TGTGCCAGCAGTGTCATAGCGGGAGCGATCTACGAGCAGTACTTC
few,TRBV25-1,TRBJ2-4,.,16,CASSEYPFVAKNIQYF,TGTGCCAGCAGTGAATACCCCTTTGTAGCCAAAAACATTCAGTACTTC
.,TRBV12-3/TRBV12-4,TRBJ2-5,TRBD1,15,CASSWTTGAQETQYF,TGTGCCAGCAGTTGGACGACAGGGGCCCAAGAGACCCAGTACTTC
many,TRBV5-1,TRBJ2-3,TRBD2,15,CASSLLAGSTDTQYF,TGCGCCAGCAGCTTGCTAGCGGGGAGCACAGATACGCAGTATTTT
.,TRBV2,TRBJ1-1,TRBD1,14,CASRGTGAGTEAFF,TGTGCCAGCAGGGGAACAGGGGCGGGCACTGAAGCTTTCTTT
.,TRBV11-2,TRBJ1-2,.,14,CASTPVVGGYGYTF,TGTGCCAGCACCCCGGTGGTTGGGGGCTATGGCTACACCTTC
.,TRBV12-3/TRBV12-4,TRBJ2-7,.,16,CASSFVVGGSTYEQYF,TGTGCCAGCAGCTTCGTGGTCGGAGGCAGTACCTACGAGCAGTACTTC
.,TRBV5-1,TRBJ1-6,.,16,CASSLARGSYNSPLHF,TGCGCCAGCAGCTTGGCCAGGGGCTCCTATAATTCACCCCTCCACTTT
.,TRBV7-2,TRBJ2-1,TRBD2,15,CASTEGLAGVNEQFF,TGTGCCAGCACTGAAGGGCTAGCGGGAGTAAATGAGCAGTTCTTC
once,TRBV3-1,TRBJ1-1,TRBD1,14,CASSYFDRESEAFF,TGTGCCAGCAGCTATTTTGACAGGGAATCTGAAGCTTTCTTT
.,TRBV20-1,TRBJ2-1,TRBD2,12,CSALAVNNEQFF,TGCAGTGCGCTAGCGGTAAACAATGAGCAGTTCTTC
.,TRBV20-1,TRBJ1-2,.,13,CSARDKGYYSYTF,TGCAGTGCGCGAGATAAGGGGTACTATAGCTACACCTTC
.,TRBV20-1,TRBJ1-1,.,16,CSARDLTAMEGTEAFF,TGCAGTGCTAGAGATCTAACAGCCATGGAGGGGACTGAAGCTTTCTTT
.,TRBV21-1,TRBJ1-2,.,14,CASSPQQGNYGYTF,TGTGCCAGCAGCCCTCAGCAGGGAAACTATGGCTACACCTTC
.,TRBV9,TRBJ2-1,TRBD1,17,CASSVDPTGQGRNEQFF,TGTGCCAGCAGCGTAGACCCGACGGGACAGGGTCGGAATGAGCAGTTCTTC
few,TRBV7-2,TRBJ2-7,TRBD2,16,CASSPNGLAVYYEQYF,TGTGCCAGCAGCCCTAACGGACTAGCGGTTTACTACGAGCAGTACTTC
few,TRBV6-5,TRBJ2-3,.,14,CASSYGQGLDTQYF,TGTGCCAGCAGTTACGGGCAGGGGTTAGATACGCAGTATTTT
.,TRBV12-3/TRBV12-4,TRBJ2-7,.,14,CASRKQGISYEQYF,TGTGCCAGCAGAAAACAGGGTATTTCCTACGAGCAGTACTTC
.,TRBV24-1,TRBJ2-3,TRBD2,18,CATSDLPASGLMGDTQYF,TGTGCCACCAGTGATTTGCCGGCTAGCGGTCTCATGGGAGATACGCAGTATTTT
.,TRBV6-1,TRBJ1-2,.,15,CASSEPRGGASGYTF,TGTGCCAGCAGTGAACCCAGGGGCGGGGCCTCGGGCTACACCTTC
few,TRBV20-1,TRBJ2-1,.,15,CSARDVRGSYNEQFF,TGCAGTGCTAGAGATGTCCGGGGCTCCTACAATGAGCAGTTCTTC
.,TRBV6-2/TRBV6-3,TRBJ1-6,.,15,CASSYSRQLDSPLHF,TGTGCCAGCAGTTACAGCAGACAATTGGATTCACCCCTCCACTTT
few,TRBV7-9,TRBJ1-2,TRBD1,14,CASSFATGDYGYTF,TGTGCCAGCAGCTTCGCGACAGGGGACTATGGCTACACCTTC
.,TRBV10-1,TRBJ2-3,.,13,CASRGVLGDTQYF,TGCGCCAGCAGGGGGGTCCTTGGGGATACGCAGTATTTT
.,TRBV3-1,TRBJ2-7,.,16,CASSQVRDSSYNEQYF,TGTGCCAGCAGCCAAGTGCGGGACAGCTCCTACAATGAGCAGTACTTC
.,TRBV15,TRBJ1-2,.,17,CATSRDNPGTSNYGYTF,TGTGCCACCAGCAGAGATAATCCCGGGACTTCTAACTATGGCTACACCTTC
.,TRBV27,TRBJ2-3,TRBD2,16,CASSLHTSGVTDTQYF,TGTGCCAGCAGTTTACACACTAGCGGGGTCACAGATACGCAGTATTTT
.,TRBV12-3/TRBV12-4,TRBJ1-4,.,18,CASSLDSGADATNEKLFF,TGTGCCAGCAGTTTAGATTCGGGGGCCGACGCAACTAATGAAAAACTGTTTTTT
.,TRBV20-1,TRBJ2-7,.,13,CSASYRGAYEQYF,TGCAGTGCTAGTTACCGGGGTGCCTACGAGCAGTACTTC
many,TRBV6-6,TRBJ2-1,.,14,CASSYSGTPNEQFF,TGTGCCAGCAGTTACTCCGGGACTCCAAATGAGCAGTTCTTC
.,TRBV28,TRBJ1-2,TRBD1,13,CASSFLQGGGYTF,TGTGCCAGCAGTTTTCTTCAGGGGGGCGGCTACACCTTC
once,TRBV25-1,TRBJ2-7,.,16,CASSDGDALDLYEQYF,TGTGCCAGCAGTGACGGGGACGCCCTGGACCTCTACGAGCAGTACTTC
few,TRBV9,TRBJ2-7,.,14,CASSAAIFSYEQYF,TGTGCCAGCAGCGCCGCCATCTTCTCCTACGAGCAGTACTTC
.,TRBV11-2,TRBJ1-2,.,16,CASSFGAGQTHCGYTF,TGTGCCAGCAGCTTCGGGGCAGGCCAAACCCACTGTGGCTACACCTTC
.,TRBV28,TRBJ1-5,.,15,CASSFDRPGNQPQHF,TGTGCCAGCAGTTTTGACAGGCCGGGCAATCAGCCCCAGCATTTT